Listed here are 6 T cell receptor beta chains from one sample, sequenced in a study of cytotoxic CD8 clonotypes in ibrutinib-treated CLL. Clones were sequenced by immunoSEQ multiplex PCR, and TCRdb holds only the in-frame ones, with some missing. The data show hundreds of thousands of clones, about 75% seen once. This material consisted of PBMCs, taken after 12 months of ibrutinib treatment. These TCRs come from a human donor with chronic lymphocytic leukemia.

The chain couples TRBV4-1 to TRBJ2-7, with TRBD2 identical over 7 bases. J gave up 12 bases and V 6 bases, and 11 bases lay outside the gene matches. CDR3 length: 12 residues. Per germline, CDR1 MGHRA and CDR2 YSYEKL. In DNA form, the CDR3 reads TGCGCCAGCAGAGGCCTCGGGGGGAGTTGGTACTTC. It is translated as CASRGLGGSWYF.

This clone was seen at least ten times. This chain uses TRBV7-2 with TRBJ1-5; D ambiguous. The CDR3 has 15 amino acids. V was cut by 1 base and J by 5 bases, with 12 bases left in between. In germline, CDR1 is SGHTA, CDR2 FQGNSA. CDR3 in DNA: TGTGCCAGCAGCTTAGGGGTGGCAGACTATCAGCCCCAGCATTTT. Amino acid sequence: CASSLGVADYQPQHF.

This chain joins TRBV9 and TRBJ1-2; tentatively, D is TRBD1 (6 bases). The CDR3 consists of 15 residues. V lost 5 bases and J 3 bases, leaving 17 bases between the germline ends. Germline-derived CDR1 and CDR2 are SGDLS and YYNGEE. The chain's CDR3 is CASSDPAGVHYGYTF. The CDR3 coding sequence is TGTGCCAGCAGTGACCCGGCAGGGGTTCACTATGGCTACACCTTC.

The gene calls are TRBV7-2 and TRBJ2-1; TRBD1 matches 10 bases. CDR1 is SGHTA, CDR2 FQGNSA, per germline. J gave up 7 bases and V 5 bases, and 5 bases lay outside the gene matches. The CDR3 totals 14 residues. CDR3 loop: CASSHRDRGNEQFF. CDR3 DNA: TGTGCCAGCAGCCACAGGGACAGGGGAAATGAGCAGTTCTTC.

The V call is TRBV30, the J call TRBJ2-5, with D unresolved. V lost 3 bases and J lost 3, with 17 bases in between. The CDR3 totals 15 residues. Germline V gene data show CDR1 as GTSNPN and CDR2 as SVGIG (reference sequence). The CDR3 spells CAWSKTPGKEETQYF. The CDR3, as DNA: TGTGCCTGGAGCAAGACCCCCGGAAAGGAAGAGACCCAGTACTTC.

This chain uses TRBV29-1 with TRBJ2-7; D gene ambiguous. Germline V gene data show CDR1 as SQVTM and CDR2 as ANQGSEA. Trimming shortened V by 1 base and J by 7 bases, and 11 bases separated the two germline ends. The CDR3 length is 12 residues. The CDR3: CSVEGDRREQYF. DNA of the CDR3: TGCAGCGTTGAAGGGGATCGACGTGAGCAGTACTTC.